This T cell receptor beta chain was identified during a study of blood T cell repertoires in COVID-19. As for the study in general: Italy, Spain and the United States were the sources of the convalescent and acute COVID-19 samples. Sample material is recorded as cDNA or gDNA derived from T cells, B-cell-depleted T cells, or PBMCs.

Losses at the gene ends were 2 bases for V and 1 base for J; bases not matched to a gene: 8. CDR1 is KGHSH, CDR2 LQKENI, per germline. The CDR3 runs 17 residues. The table came from immunoSEQ multiplex PCR; TCRdb's copy has only in-frame clones and leaves some out. The sample includes approximately 47,000 clones, around 86% of them seen just once. Seattle's cohort entered during active infection and was followed longitudinally. This sequence joins TRBV18 and TRBJ1-1, with 9 bases fitting TRBD1. The sequencing sample was made of peripheral blood. The clonotype comes from a woman older than 75 with COVID-19, enrolled during active disease. The CDR3 DNA reads as TGTGCCAGCTCACCAGTAGGGACAGGGAGGAAGAACACTGAAGCTTTCTTT. Amino acids: CASSPVGTGRKNTEAFF.